This entry features one TCR beta chain sequence. Its antigen is as yet unknown. These data come from a study of T cell responses to AZD1222 COVID-19 vaccine. Study details: Whether given at about 4 or about 12 weeks, second doses were pooled. Findings and limits, study-wide: With dominance at 160-218 and 743-854, vaccine-associated CD4 TCRs spanned spike.

The repertoire was sequenced with immunoSEQ multiplex PCR; TCRdb's copy has only in-frame clones and lacks some. The sample holds roughly 190,000 clones, roughly 93% seen once. This clonotype originated in an adult in good health. The material was peripheral blood, obtained on day 0 of AZD1222 vaccination.

Here the CDR3 DNA reads TGTGCCAGCAGTGCTCCCAGCCAAGAGACCCAGTACTTC. The encoded protein is CASSAPSQETQYF. The chain joins TRBV2 to TRBJ2-5, with unresolved D. V was cut by 4 bases and J by 1 base, with 7 bases left in between. CDR3 length: 13 amino acids. From germline, CDR1 is SNHLY and CDR2 FYNNEI.